These T cell receptor beta chains were read from a single sample in a study of cytomegalovirus exposure and HLA in healthy donors. Measured with immunoSEQ multiplex PCR; TCRdb has only the in-frame clones, and not every one. The data include about 78,000 clones; the top ten clones carry roughly 8%. The specimen was PBMCs. All receptors derive from a female donor in good health and CMV-seropositive. Both conserved end residues are part of each CDR3. The order of the fields is J gene, V gene, D gene, CDR3 protein, CDR3 DNA. A D gene is named only where the DNA matches it firmly.

j_gene: TRBJ2-1; v_gene: TRBV6-5; d_gene: .; CDR3aa: CASSYRTPYNEQFF; CDR3nt: TGTGCCAGCAGTTACCGGACACCATACAATGAGCAGTTCTTC
j_gene: TRBJ2-7; v_gene: TRBV30; d_gene: TRBD2; CDR3aa: CAWALAGERPYEQYF; CDR3nt: TGTGCCTGGGCACTAGCGGGAGAACGACCTTACGAGCAGTACTTC
j_gene: TRBJ2-7; v_gene: TRBV4-3; d_gene: .; CDR3aa: CASSQDMRQGAYEQYF; CDR3nt: TGCGCCAGCAGCCAAGATATGAGGCAGGGCGCCTACGAGCAGTACTTC
j_gene: TRBJ1-5; v_gene: TRBV5-6; d_gene: .; CDR3aa: CASSLASGGLSNQPQHF; CDR3nt: TGTGCCAGCAGCTTGGCGAGCGGCGGATTAAGCAATCAGCCCCAGCATTTT
j_gene: TRBJ2-2; v_gene: TRBV5-1; d_gene: TRBD2; CDR3aa: CASTGSGRSDTGELFF; CDR3nt: TGCGCCAGCACGGGTAGCGGGAGGTCAGACACCGGGGAGCTGTTTTTT
j_gene: TRBJ1-6; v_gene: TRBV7-2; d_gene: .; CDR3aa: CASSLDRVESPLHF; CDR3nt: TGTGCCAGCAGCTTAGACAGGGTAGAATCACCCCTCCACTTT
j_gene: TRBJ1-2; v_gene: TRBV29-1; d_gene: TRBD1; CDR3aa: CSVTGTGDYGYTF; CDR3nt: TGCAGCGTTACCGGGACAGGGGACTATGGCTACACCTTC
j_gene: TRBJ1-1; v_gene: TRBV18; d_gene: TRBD1; CDR3aa: CASSPPHTGVGTEAFF; CDR3nt: TGTGCCAGCTCACCACCACACACAGGGGTGGGGACTGAAGCTTTCTTT
j_gene: TRBJ2-4; v_gene: TRBV5-4; d_gene: TRBD2; CDR3aa: CASSAPSGEKNIQYF; CDR3nt: TGTGCCAGCAGCGCACCGAGCGGGGAAAAAAACATTCAGTACTTC
j_gene: TRBJ1-4; v_gene: TRBV4-3; d_gene: .; CDR3aa: CASSPLGAGEKLFF; CDR3nt: TGCGCCAGCAGCCCCCTGGGCGCAGGTGAAAAACTGTTTTTT
j_gene: TRBJ1-2; v_gene: TRBV5-6; d_gene: .; CDR3aa: CASSYRVKRYTF; CDR3nt: TGTGCCAGCAGCTACAGGGTCAAGCGCTACACCTTC
j_gene: TRBJ1-1; v_gene: TRBV7-8; d_gene: .; CDR3aa: CASSLSEGTEAFF; CDR3nt: TGTGCCAGCAGCCTTTCCGAGGGCACTGAAGCTTTCTTT
j_gene: TRBJ1-3; v_gene: TRBV5-6; d_gene: TRBD1; CDR3aa: CASRRTTSGGEINTIYF; CDR3nt: TGTGCCAGCAGGAGAACCACTTCAGGGGGCGAAATAAACACCATATATTTT
j_gene: TRBJ2-7; v_gene: TRBV4-1; d_gene: TRBD2; CDR3aa: CASSQDGTSGKLQDEQYF; CDR3nt: TGCGCCAGCAGCCAAGATGGTACTAGCGGGAAGCTCCAGGACGAGCAGTACTTC